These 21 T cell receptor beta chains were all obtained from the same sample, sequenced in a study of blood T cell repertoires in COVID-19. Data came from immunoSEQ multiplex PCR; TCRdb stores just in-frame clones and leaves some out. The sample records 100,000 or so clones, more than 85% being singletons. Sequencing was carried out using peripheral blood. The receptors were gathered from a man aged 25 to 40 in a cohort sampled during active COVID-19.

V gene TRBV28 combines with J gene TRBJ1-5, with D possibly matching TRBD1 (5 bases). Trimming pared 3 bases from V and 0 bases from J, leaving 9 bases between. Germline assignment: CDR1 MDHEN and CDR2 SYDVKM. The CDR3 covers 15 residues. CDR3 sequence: CASSFWGDSNQPQHF. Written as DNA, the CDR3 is TGTGCCAGCAGTTTTTGGGGGGATAGCAATCAGCCCCAGCATTTT.

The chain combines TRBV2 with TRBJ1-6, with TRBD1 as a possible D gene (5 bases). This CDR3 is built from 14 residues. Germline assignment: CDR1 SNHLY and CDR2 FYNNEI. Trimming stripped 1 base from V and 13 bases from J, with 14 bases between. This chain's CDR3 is CASSEGQGSGPLHF. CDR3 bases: TGTGCCAGCAGTGAAGGGCAGGGCTCAGGCCCCCTCCACTTT.

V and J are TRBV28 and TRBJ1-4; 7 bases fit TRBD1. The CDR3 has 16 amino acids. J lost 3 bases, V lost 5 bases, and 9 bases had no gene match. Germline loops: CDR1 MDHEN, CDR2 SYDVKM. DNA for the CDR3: TGTGCCAGCAGTCCCGACAGGGCCGGTGCTAATGAAAAACTGTTTTTT. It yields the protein CASSPDRAGANEKLFF.

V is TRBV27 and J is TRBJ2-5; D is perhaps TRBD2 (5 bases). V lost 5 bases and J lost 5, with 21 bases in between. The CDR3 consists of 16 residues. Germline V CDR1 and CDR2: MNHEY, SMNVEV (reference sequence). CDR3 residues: CASSQTGRGLSETQYF. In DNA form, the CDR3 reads TGTGCCAGCAGTCAAACCGGACGGGGTTTGAGTGAGACCCAGTACTTC.

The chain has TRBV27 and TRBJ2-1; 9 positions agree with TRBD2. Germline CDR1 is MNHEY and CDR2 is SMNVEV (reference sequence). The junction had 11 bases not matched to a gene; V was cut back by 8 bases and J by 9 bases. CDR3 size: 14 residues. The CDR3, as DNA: TGTGCCAGCTCACCACGGCGGGGGGGCGCTGAGCAGTTCTTC. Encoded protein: CASSPRRGGAEQFF.

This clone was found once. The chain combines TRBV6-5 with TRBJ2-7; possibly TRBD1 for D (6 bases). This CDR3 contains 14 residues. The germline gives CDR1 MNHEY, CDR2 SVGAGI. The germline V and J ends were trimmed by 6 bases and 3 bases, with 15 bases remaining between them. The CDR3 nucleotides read TGTGCCAGCAGCCGACAGGATGCTTACTACGAGCAGTACTTC. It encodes CASSRQDAYYEQYF.

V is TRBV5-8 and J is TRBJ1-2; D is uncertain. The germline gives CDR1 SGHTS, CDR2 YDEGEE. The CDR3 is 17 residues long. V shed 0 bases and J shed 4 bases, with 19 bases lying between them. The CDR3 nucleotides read TGTGCCAGCAGCTTGGGACCATCGGAGGGTGGTGGCTATGGCTACACCTTC. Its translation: CASSLGPSEGGGYGYTF.

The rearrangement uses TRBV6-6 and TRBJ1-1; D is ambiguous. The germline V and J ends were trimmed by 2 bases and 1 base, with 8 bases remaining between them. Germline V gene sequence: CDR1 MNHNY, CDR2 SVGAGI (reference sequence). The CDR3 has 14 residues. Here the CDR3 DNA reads TGTGCCAGCAGTTACGGACTAGAGAACACTGAAGCTTTCTTT. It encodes CASSYGLENTEAFF.

The CDR3 coding sequence is TGTGCCAGCAGCCCAGAACCGACAAAGGCCATATATGGCTACACCTTC. Translation gives CASSPEPTKAIYGYTF. The chain has TRBV5-5 and TRBJ1-2; D is ambiguous. There are 16 residues in the CDR3. Germline V gene sequence: CDR1 SGHKS, CDR2 YYEKEE (reference sequence). The V end lost 4 bases, the J end lost 5 bases, and 21 bases lay between the germline ends.

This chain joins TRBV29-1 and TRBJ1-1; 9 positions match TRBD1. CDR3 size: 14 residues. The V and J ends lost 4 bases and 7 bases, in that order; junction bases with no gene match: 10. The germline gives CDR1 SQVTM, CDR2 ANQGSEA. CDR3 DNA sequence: TGCAGCGTTGTGGATATACAGGGGGCCGGTGAAGCTTTCTTT. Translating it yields CSVVDIQGAGEAFF.

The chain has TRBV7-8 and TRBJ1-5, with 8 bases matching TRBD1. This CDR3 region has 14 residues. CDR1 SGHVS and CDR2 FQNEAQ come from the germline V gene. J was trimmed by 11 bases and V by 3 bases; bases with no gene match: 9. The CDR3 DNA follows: TGTGCCAGCAGCTTCGGACAGGGCGGGATGACCCAGCATTTT. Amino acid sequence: CASSFGQGGMTQHF.

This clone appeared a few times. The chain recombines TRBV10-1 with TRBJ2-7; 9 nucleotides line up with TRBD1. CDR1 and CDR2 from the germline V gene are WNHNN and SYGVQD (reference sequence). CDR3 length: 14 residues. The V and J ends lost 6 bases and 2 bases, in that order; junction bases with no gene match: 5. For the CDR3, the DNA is TGCGCCAGCAGACCCGGGACAGGGACCTACGAGCAGTACTTC. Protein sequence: CASRPGTGTYEQYF.

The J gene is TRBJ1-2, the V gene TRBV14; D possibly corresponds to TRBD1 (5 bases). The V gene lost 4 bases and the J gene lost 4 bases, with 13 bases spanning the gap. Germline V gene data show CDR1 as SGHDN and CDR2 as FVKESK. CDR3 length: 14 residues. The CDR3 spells CASSPYGGSYGYTF. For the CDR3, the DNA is TGTGCCAGCAGCCCCTACGGGGGAAGCTATGGCTACACCTTC.

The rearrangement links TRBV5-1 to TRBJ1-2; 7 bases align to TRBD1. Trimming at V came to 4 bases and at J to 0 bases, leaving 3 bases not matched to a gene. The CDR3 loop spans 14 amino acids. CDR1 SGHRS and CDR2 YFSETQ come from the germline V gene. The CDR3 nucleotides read TGCGCCAGCAGCCCGCAGGGGGCTAACTATGGCTACACCTTC. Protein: CASSPQGANYGYTF.

CDR3: CAWSEDRQNTEAFF. CDR3 sequence (DNA): TGTGCCTGGAGTGAGGACAGACAGAACACTGAAGCTTTCTTT. This chain uses TRBV30 with TRBJ1-1; D might be TRBD1 (6 bases). CDR3 length: 14 residues. Per the germline V gene, CDR1 is GTSNPN and CDR2 is SVGIG (reference sequence). The V and J ends lost 1 base and 1 base respectively, with 10 bases between them. Based on the CDR3 plus reference TRBV30 and TRBJ1-1, the full variable domain is SQTIHQWPATLVQPVGSPLSLECTVEGTSNPNLYWYRQAAGRGLQLLFYSVGIGQISSEVPQNLSASRPQDRQFILSSKKLLLSDSGFYLCAWSEDRQNTEAFFGQGTRLTVV.

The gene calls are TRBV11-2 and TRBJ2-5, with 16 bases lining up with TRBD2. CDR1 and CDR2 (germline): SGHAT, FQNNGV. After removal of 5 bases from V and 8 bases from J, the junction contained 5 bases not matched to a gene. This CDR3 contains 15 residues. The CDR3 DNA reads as TGTGCCAGCAGCGGGACTAGCGGGGGGGCAAGAACCCAGTACTTC. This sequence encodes CASSGTSGGARTQYF.

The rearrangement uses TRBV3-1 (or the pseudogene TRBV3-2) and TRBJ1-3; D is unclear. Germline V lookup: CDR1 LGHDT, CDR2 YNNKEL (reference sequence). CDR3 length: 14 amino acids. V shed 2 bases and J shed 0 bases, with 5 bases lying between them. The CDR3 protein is CASSQINSGNTIYF. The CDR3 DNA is TGTGCCAGCAGCCAAATAAACTCTGGAAACACCATATATTTT.

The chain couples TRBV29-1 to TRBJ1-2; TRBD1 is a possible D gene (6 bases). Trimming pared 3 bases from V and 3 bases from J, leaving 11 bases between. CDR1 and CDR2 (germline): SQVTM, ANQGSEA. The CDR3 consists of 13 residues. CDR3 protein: CSVDPQGDYGYTF. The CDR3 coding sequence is TGCAGCGTTGATCCACAGGGTGACTATGGCTACACCTTC.

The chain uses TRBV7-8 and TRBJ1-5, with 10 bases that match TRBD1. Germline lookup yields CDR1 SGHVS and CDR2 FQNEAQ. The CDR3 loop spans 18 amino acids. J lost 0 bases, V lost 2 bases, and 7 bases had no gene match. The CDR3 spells CASSLLPDRGTSNQPQHF. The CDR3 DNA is TGTGCCAGCAGCTTATTACCGGACAGGGGGACTAGCAATCAGCCCCAGCATTTT.

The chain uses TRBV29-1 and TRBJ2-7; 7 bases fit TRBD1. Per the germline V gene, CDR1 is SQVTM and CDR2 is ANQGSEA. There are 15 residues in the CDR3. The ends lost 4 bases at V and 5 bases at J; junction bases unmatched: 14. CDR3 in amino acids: CSVVTPRVGGHEQYF. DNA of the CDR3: TGCAGCGTTGTGACCCCTAGGGTAGGGGGCCACGAGCAGTACTTC.

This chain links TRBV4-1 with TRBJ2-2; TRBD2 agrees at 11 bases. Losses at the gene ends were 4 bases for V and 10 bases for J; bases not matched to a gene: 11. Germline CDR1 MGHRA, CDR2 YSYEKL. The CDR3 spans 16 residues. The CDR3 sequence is CASSPNMGSGGVELFF. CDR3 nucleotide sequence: TGCGCCAGCAGCCCGAATATGGGTAGCGGGGGGGTGGAGCTGTTTTTT.